This T cell receptor (beta chain) was sequenced during a study of blood T cell repertoires in COVID-19. About the study: Nucleic acid was either cDNA or gDNA, and it came from T cells, B-cell-depleted T cells, or PBMCs.

Clinical histories supplied by participants themselves formed the basis of cohort assignment. CDR1 PRHDT and CDR2 FYEKMQ come from the germline V gene (reference sequence). V shed 5 bases and J 0 bases; nucleotides not matched to a gene: 17. The CDR3 runs to 19 residues. Study processing details: Scientists estimated how many nucleated cells there were by amplifying reference gene primers. Clones were sequenced by immunoSEQ multiplex PCR, and TCRdb holds only the in-frame ones, with some missing. The V and J calls and clone size were taken over from that table, and D and trimming were inferred from the DNA. Of fewer than 500,000 clones listed, around nine tenths were seen once; the top ten hold about 2%.

This chain links TRBV13 with TRBJ2-3; TRBD2 aligns across 7 bases. The clonotype was recovered from a woman aged 18 to 35 with acute COVID-19. The material sequenced was PBMCs or T cells enriched from blood (not recorded which). The CDR3 bases are TGTGCCAGCAGCCCCACTTGGGGCGGGGGTGATTCTAGCACAGATACGCAGTATTTT. Protein: CASSPTWGGGDSSTDTQYF.